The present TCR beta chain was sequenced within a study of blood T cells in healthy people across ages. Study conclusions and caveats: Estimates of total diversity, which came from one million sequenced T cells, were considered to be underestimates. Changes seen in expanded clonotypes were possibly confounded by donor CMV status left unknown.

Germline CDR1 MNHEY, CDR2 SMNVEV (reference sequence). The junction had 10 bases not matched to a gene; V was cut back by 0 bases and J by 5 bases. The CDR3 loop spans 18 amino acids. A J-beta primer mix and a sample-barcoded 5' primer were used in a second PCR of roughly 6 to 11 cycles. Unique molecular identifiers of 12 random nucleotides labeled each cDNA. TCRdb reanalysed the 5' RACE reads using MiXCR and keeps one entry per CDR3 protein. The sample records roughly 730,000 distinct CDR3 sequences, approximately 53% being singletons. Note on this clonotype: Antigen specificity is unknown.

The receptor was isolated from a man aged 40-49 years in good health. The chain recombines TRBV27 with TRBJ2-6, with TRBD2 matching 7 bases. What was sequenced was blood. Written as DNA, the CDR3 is TGTGCCAGCAGTTTATCGGGAGGGATAAACCCCTGGGCCAACGTCCTGACTTTC. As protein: CASSLSGGINPWANVLTF.